Presented here are 26 T cell receptor beta chains from one specimen sequenced in a study of T-cell memory formation after mild COVID-19. TCRdb reanalysed the 5' RACE reads using MiXCR and keeps one entry per CDR3 protein. The sample contains nearly 110,000 distinct CDR3 sequences, approximately 14% of which appear only once. Sequencing was done on a sample of PBMCs or a T cell subset sorted from them (not recorded which). These receptors came from a young man who had mild COVID-19 (a few samples of this study predate the infection). Cell type and time point are not known.

This clonotype was counted between two and nine times. The chain combines TRBV11-3 with TRBJ2-1; D may be TRBD1 or TRBD2 (6 bases each). This CDR3 contains 14 residues. Trimming left V 3 bases short and J 5 bases short, with 11 bases between. Germline CDR1 SGHNT, CDR2 YENEEA. CDR3 DNA: TGTGCCAGCAGCTTTCGGGGGCCAAACAATGAGCAGTTCTTC. It encodes CASSFRGPNNEQFF.

The chain uses TRBV9 and TRBJ2-2, with 10 nucleotides matching TRBD1. After removal of 4 bases from V and 3 bases from J, the junction contained 9 bases not matched to a gene. This CDR3 is built from 17 residues. CDR1 is SGDLS, CDR2 YYNGEE, per germline. The CDR3 reads CASSFRTGGFYTGELFF. In nucleotides, the CDR3 is TGTGCCAGCAGCTTCAGGACAGGGGGGTTTTACACCGGGGAGCTGTTTTTT.

This clonotype was seen a few times. The rearrangement links TRBV4-1 to TRBJ2-2; 7 positions match TRBD2. The CDR3 is made up of 16 amino acids. After removal of 4 bases from V and 0 bases from J, the junction contained 5 bases not matched to a gene. Per the germline V gene, CDR1 is MGHRA and CDR2 is YSYEKL. CDR3 sequence (DNA): TGCGCCAGCAGCCCCTGGGGGGGGGCGAACACCGGGGAGCTGTTTTTT. Its protein product is CASSPWGGANTGELFF.

In the case of this clonotype: A read error may account for a junction end that differs from germline. This chain links TRBV7-9 with TRBJ2-3; tentatively, D is TRBD1 (6 bases). The germline V gene encodes CDR1 SEHNR and CDR2 FQNEAQ (reference sequence). The CDR3 contains 10 residues. CDR3 DNA: TGTGCCAGCAGCCGACGGGACAAAAATTTT. Translated: CASSRRDKNF. The entire variable domain, with the rest obtained from reference TRBV7-9 and TRBJ2-3, is as follows: DTGVSQNPRHKITKRGQNVTFRCDPISEHNRLYWYRQTLGQGPEFLTYFQNEAQLEKSRLLSDRFSAERPKGSFSTLEIQRTEQGDSAMYLCASSRRDKNFGPGTRLTVL.

The chain couples TRBV15 to TRBJ1-5; D unresolved. This CDR3 has 14 amino acids. V lost 3 bases and J 6 bases, leaving 12 bases between the germline ends. Germline loops: CDR1 LNHNV, CDR2 YYDKDF (reference sequence). CDR3 in DNA: TGTGCCACCAGCAGGGCGGCGGATAGTCAGCCCCAGCATTTT. Its protein product is CATSRAADSQPQHF.

CDR3 in DNA: TGCGCCAGCAGCTTACGACCGTTAGCCAAAAACATTCAGTACTTC. It specifies CASSLRPLAKNIQYF. The chain joins TRBV5-1 to TRBJ2-4; D ambiguous. The CDR3 has 15 amino acids. Germline V gene lookup returns CDR1 SGHRS and CDR2 YFSETQ. Trimming shortened V by 2 bases and J by 0 bases, and 9 bases separated the two germline ends.

V and J are TRBV27 and TRBJ2-7; D perhaps matches TRBD1 (5 bases). With 3 bases removed from V and 4 bases from J, the gap between germline ends came to 10 bases. The V gene's germline CDR1 is MNHEY and CDR2 SMNVEV (reference sequence). This CDR3 is built from 13 residues. The CDR3 region has the DNA TGTGCCAGCAGTTTGGGGCTGAGGTACGAGCAGTACTTC. Its protein is CASSLGLRYEQYF.

The sample holds a few counts of this clonotype. This chain connects TRBV12-3 or TRBV12-4 to TRBJ1-4; a possible D gene is TRBD1 (5 bases). The length of the CDR3 is 15 residues. V was trimmed by 2 bases and J by 6 bases, leaving 13 bases between them. This chain's CDR3 is CASSLYRGADEKLFF. The CDR3 DNA reads as TGTGCCAGCAGTTTATATAGGGGCGCCGATGAAAAACTGTTTTTT.

The V and J genes are TRBV7-9 and TRBJ1-5; D may be TRBD1 (6 bases). CDR1 SEHNR and CDR2 FQNEAQ come from the germline V gene (reference sequence). V shed 4 bases and J shed 2 bases, with 15 bases lying between them. CDR3 length: 16 residues. The DNA for the CDR3 is TGTGCCAGCAGCTCCCCAACAGGGCAGGGCAATCAGCCCCAGCATTTT. Its protein is CASSSPTGQGNQPQHF.

This clonotype was counted ten times or more. This chain uses TRBV4-3 with TRBJ2-6; perhaps D is TRBD1 or TRBD2 (6 bases each). V dropped 2 bases and J dropped 0 bases, with 14 bases sitting between them. Germline lookup yields CDR1 LGHNA and CDR2 YSLEER. This CDR3 comprises 18 residues. CDR3 in DNA: TGCGCCAGCAGCCAACAGCAGGAGGGGGGCTCTGGGGCCAACGTCCTGACTTTC. Protein: CASSQQQEGGSGANVLTF.

J is TRBJ1-1 and V is TRBV4-3, with 7 bases fitting TRBD1. This CDR3 has 14 amino acids. Germline assignment: CDR1 LGHNA and CDR2 YSLEER. With V trimmed by 3 bases and J by 1 base, 2 bases remained unmatched. CDR3 residues: CASSQGQRNTEAFF. The CDR3 DNA follows: TGCGCCAGCAGCCAGGGACAGAGGAACACTGAAGCTTTCTTT.

The sample holds a few counts of this clonotype. In DNA form, the CDR3 reads TGTGCCAGCAGCAAACCGGGCAGGATGGGAAGAAGACAAGAGACCCAGTACTTC. This gives the protein CASSKPGRMGRRQETQYF. The V call is TRBV21-1, the J call TRBJ2-5. TRBV21-1 is termed a pseudogene. The CDR3 has 18 amino acids.

The rearrangement joins TRBV20-1 to TRBJ1-5; maybe TRBD1 (5 bases). The CDR3 spans 14 residues. Germline CDR1 DFQATT, CDR2 SNEGSKA (reference sequence). V lost 6 bases and J 4 bases, leaving 16 bases between the germline ends. This CDR3 is CSALRDGANQPQHF. The CDR3 DNA reads as TGCAGTGCCCTCCGGGACGGAGCTAATCAGCCCCAGCATTTT.

This chain uses TRBV28 with TRBJ2-2; no reliable D call. Per germline, CDR1 MDHEN and CDR2 SYDVKM. The CDR3 length is 14 residues. The ends were cut back, 2 bases at V and 6 bases at J, with 10 bases in the middle. The DNA of the CDR3 is TGTGCCAGCAGTTTAGGGATCCGTCCCGGGGAGCTGTTTTTT. It yields the protein CASSLGIRPGELFF. Together with reference TRBV28 and TRBJ2-2, the CDR3 gives the full variable domain: DVKVTQSSRYLVKRTGEKVFLECVQDMDHENMFWYRQDPGLGLRLIYFSYDVKMKEKGDIPEGYSVSREKKERFSLILESASTNQTSMYLCASSLGIRPGELFFGEGSRLTVL.

This clonotype has a handful of counts. The V gene is TRBV7-2, the J gene TRBJ2-4; tentatively, D is TRBD2 (6 bases). Trimming cost V 2 bases and J 1 base, with 12 bases left between them. CDR1 is SGHTA and CDR2 is FQGNSA in the germline V gene. The CDR3 extends over 16 amino acids. The CDR3 nucleotides are TGTGCCAGCAGCTTACTCGGCCTAGCGGCCAAAAACATTCAGTACTTC. This codes for CASSLLGLAAKNIQYF.

The chain is built from TRBV15 and TRBJ2-5, with 7 bases matching TRBD1. The length of the CDR3 is 17 residues. CDR1 is LNHNV and CDR2 is YYDKDF in the germline V gene (reference sequence). V dropped 0 bases and J dropped 2; count of bases not matched to a gene: 9. The CDR3 DNA reads as TGTGCCACCAGCAGAGATATTGGGGACAGAGCTCAAGAGACCCAGTACTTC. It codes for CATSRDIGDRAQETQYF.

The sample holds a few counts of this clonotype. This sequence joins TRBV12-3 or TRBV12-4 and TRBJ1-2; D not resolved. This CDR3 comprises 14 residues. The V end was cut by 6 bases, the J end by 8 bases, with 19 bases between. CDR3 bases: TGTGCCAGCAGGGACGAGGACGGTGCTGGAGGCTACACCTTC. Translated: CASRDEDGAGGYTF.

This clonotype was observed at least ten times. This chain uses TRBV7-9 with TRBJ1-1; D remains ambiguous. Trimming took off 3 bases at V and 1 base at J, with 6 bases between the two ends. CDR3 length: 13 amino acids. Germline V lookup: CDR1 SEHNR, CDR2 FQNEAQ (reference sequence). CDR3 protein: CASSLAGNTEAFF. In DNA form, the CDR3 reads TGTGCCAGCAGCTTGGCAGGGAACACTGAAGCTTTCTTT.

This clonotype was picked up a small number of times. V is TRBV7-3 and J is TRBJ2-7, with 7 bases that match TRBD1. The ends lost 3 bases at V and 9 bases at J; junction bases unmatched: 8. This CDR3 comprises 13 residues. Germline V gene lookup returns CDR1 SGHTA and CDR2 FQGTGA. The CDR3 loop reads CASSFSDRAGQYF. Here the CDR3 DNA reads TGTGCCAGCAGCTTTTCCGACAGGGCTGGGCAGTACTTC. Filled out from reference TRBV7-3 and TRBJ2-7, the complete variable domain reads GAGVSQTPSNKVTEKGKYVELRCDPISGHTALYWYRQSLGQGPEFLIYFQGTGAADDSGLPNDRFFAVRPEGSVSTLKIQRTERGDSAVYLCASSFSDRAGQYFGPGTRLTVT.

This clonotype was seen a handful of times. The rearrangement links TRBV11-3 to TRBJ2-1, with TRBD1 matching over 11 bases. V shed 2 bases, J shed 5 bases, and the junction held 14 bases outside the gene matches. The CDR3 loop spans 19 amino acids. In germline, CDR1 is SGHNT, CDR2 YENEEA. CDR3 loop: CASSLKGTGTGGVNNEQFF. CDR3 bases: TGTGCCAGCAGCTTAAAGGGTACCGGGACAGGGGGTGTCAACAATGAGCAGTTCTTC.

This clonotype was counted only a few times. V usage is TRBV7-9 and J usage is TRBJ2-5, with TRBD1 matching over 7 bases. CDR1 is SEHNR and CDR2 is FQNEAQ in the germline V gene (reference sequence). The CDR3 consists of 12 residues. Trimming took 8 bases from V and 2 from J; bases not matched to a gene: 2. The CDR3 DNA is TGTGCCAGCGGGACAGCTCAAGAGACCCAGTACTTC. Its protein is CASGTAQETQYF.

V and J are TRBV7-9 and TRBJ2-1; 8 bases align to TRBD1. The J segment lost 4 bases and the V segment lost 4 bases, leaving 15 bases of the junction unmatched. From germline, CDR1 is SEHNR and CDR2 FQNEAQ (reference sequence). This CDR3 has 18 residues. In DNA, the CDR3 is TGTGCCAGCAGCTCCCCCCTTGGAGAGACAGGGGTTTACAATGAGCAGTTCTTC. Protein: CASSSPLGETGVYNEQFF. The full variable domain, in which reference TRBV7-9 and TRBJ2-1 provide the parts outside the CDR3, is DTGVSQNPRHKITKRGQNVTFRCDPISEHNRLYWYRQTLGQGPEFLTYFQNEAQLEKSRLLSDRFSAERPKGSFSTLEIQRTEQGDSAMYLCASSSPLGETGVYNEQFFGPGTRLTVL.

This clonotype occurred many times. The chain uses TRBV6-4 and TRBJ2-2; D is possibly TRBD2 (6 bases). Trimming took off 3 bases at V and 4 bases at J, with 6 bases between the two ends. This CDR3 contains 13 residues. Germline loops: CDR1 MRHNA, CDR2 SNTAGT. The CDR3 coding sequence is TGTGCCAGCAGTGAGACTAGCACCGGGGAGCTGTTTTTT. Its translation is CASSETSTGELFF.

The rearrangement joins TRBV4-1 to TRBJ2-2; TRBD1 might be the D (5 bases). Germline CDR1 MGHRA, CDR2 YSYEKL. Trimming removed 2 bases from V and 1 base from J, with 8 bases in between. CDR3 length: 15 amino acids. The CDR3 DNA reads as TGCGCCAGCAGCCAACCCGGACAGAACACCGGGGAGCTGTTTTTT. Amino acid sequence: CASSQPGQNTGELFF.

This clonotype has just a few counts. The chain carries TRBV7-9 and TRBJ2-3; D is perhaps TRBD1 or TRBD2 (6 bases each). The CDR3 totals 18 residues. Germline CDR1 is SEHNR and CDR2 is FQNEAQ (reference sequence). V lost 1 base and J lost 5, with 22 bases in between. Here the CDR3 DNA reads TGTGCCAGCAGCTTAGTCTGCTCTGATGGGGGGCTCCGAGATACGCAGTATTTT. Translation gives CASSLVCSDGGLRDTQYF.

This clonotype was counted a few times. V and J are TRBV7-2 and TRBJ1-2; D is uncertain. CDR3 length equals 13 residues. Germline V CDR1 and CDR2: SGHTA, FQGNSA. V lost 3 bases to trimming and J lost 1 base, with 6 bases between them. The CDR3 spells CASSLGNNYGYTF. In DNA, the CDR3 is TGTGCCAGCAGCTTGGGGAATAACTATGGCTACACCTTC.